A selection of T cell receptor beta chains follows, all from one sample in a study of immune cell composition in non-small cell lung cancer. Produced via immunoSEQ multiplex PCR; TCRdb's table is partial and in-frame only. The repertoire holds about 10,000 clones, approximately 64% seen once, with 8.9% in the top ten. Material: lung tumor tissue. The receptors originated from a human donor with non-small cell lung cancer. Each CDR3 is given with its conserved first and last residue. A D gene is named only where the DNA matches it firmly. Clone size appears in some rows only: once, few, many, or a class for an expanded clone.

>few|TRBV19|TRBJ1-5|NA
TGTGCCACCGCAACCCCCGTGGGACATCAGCCCCAGCATTTT
CATATPVGHQPQHF
>NA|TRBV7-3|TRBJ1-2|TRBD1
TGTGCCAGCAGCTTTTCAGGGGGCGCTGGCTACACCTTC
CASSFSGGAGYTF
>few|TRBV5-1|TRBJ1-2|NA
TGCGCCAGCAGCTTGGGGACTTACCGGCCGGGCTACACCTTC
CASSLGTYRPGYTF
>few|TRBV9|TRBJ1-2|NA
TGTGCCAGCAGCGCAGGGGCCGCGGGGGGCTACACCTTC
CASSAGAAGGYTF
>NA|TRBV5-6|TRBJ2-7|TRBD1
TGTGCCAGCAGCCCGCAACCCGGACAGGCGGTTCTCTTC
CASSPQPGQAVLF
>NA|TRBV7-7|TRBJ2-1|NA
TGTGCTAGCAGCCCCCGGGAGGCCAGGGGAGCCTACAATGAGCAGTTCTTC
CASSPREARGAYNEQFF
>once|TRBV28|TRBJ1-3|NA
TGTGCCAGCAACGGGATAGGGGACCTTTCTGGAAACACCATATATTTT
CASNGIGDLSGNTIYF
>NA|TRBV18|TRBJ1-2|TRBD1
TGTGCCAGCTCATCCCGGGACAGGGGGCCCTATGGCTACACCTTC
CASSSRDRGPYGYTF
>NA|TRBV5-1|TRBJ1-2|TRBD1
TGCGCCAGCAGCCCCGGAAGGACAGGGGATGGCTACACCTTC
CASSPGRTGDGYTF
>few|TRBV6-1|TRBJ2-7|NA
TGTGCCAGCAGTTATGGAGGGGGCGGGTACGAGCAGTACTTC
CASSYGGGGYEQYF
>once|TRBV19|TRBJ1-1|NA
TGTGCCAGTAGTATGAACTTGAACACTGAAGCTTTCTTT
CASSMNLNTEAFF
>few|TRBV19|TRBJ2-3|NA
TGTGCCAGTAGTATTTGGGGAGGAGATACGCAGTATTTT
CASSIWGGDTQYF
>once|TRBV6-5|TRBJ2-5|NA
TGTGCCAGCAGCCCGGGTCGGAAAGAGACCCAGTACTTC
CASSPGRKETQYF
>NA|TRBV6-1|TRBJ2-6|NA
TGTGCCAGCAGTACCAGGGGCTCTGGGGCCAACGTCCTGACTTTC
CASSTRGSGANVLTF
>few|TRBV4-3|TRBJ2-5|TRBD2
TGCGCCAGCAGCCAAGAAACCGATAGCGGGGGCAGGGGGGAGACCCAGTACTTC
CASSQETDSGGRGETQYF
>NA|TRBV9|TRBJ2-1|NA
TGTGCCAGCAGCAAAGAGCGGGCACCATCTATCTACAATGAGCAGTTCTTC
CASSKERAPSIYNEQFF
>NA|TRBV20-1|TRBJ1-5|NA
TGCAGTGCTAGAGATTCGACAGCCCAGCATTTT
CSARDSTAQHF
>NA|TRBV14|TRBJ2-7|NA
TGTGCCAGCAGCCAAGTAGGATACGAGCAGTACTTC
CASSQVGYEQYF